The subject of this entry is one T cell receptor beta chain. This CDR3 region has 14 residues. The germline V and J ends were trimmed by 0 bases and 0 bases, with 7 bases remaining between them. Looked up from germline, CDR1 is SGDLS and CDR2 is YYNGEE. This sample stems from a study of blood T cell repertoires in COVID-19. Study context: The cDNA or gDNA used as material had been derived from T cells, B-cell-depleted T cells, or PBMCs.

Generated by immunoSEQ multiplex PCR, the TCRdb table keeps only in-frame clones and is missing some. Of just over 300,000 clones in the sample, 89% were seen once. Sequences were obtained from PBMCs or T cells enriched from blood (not recorded which). This chain uses TRBV9 with TRBJ2-7; no reliable D call. The sequence was obtained from a woman aged 40 to 50 who had recovered from COVID-19. The CDR3 coding sequence is TGTGCCAGCAGCGTAGCAGGCCGCTCCTACGAGCAGTACTTC. The encoded protein is CASSVAGRSYEQYF.